The 25 T cell receptor beta chains reported below all come from one sample, sequenced in a study of CD8 T cells in ankylosing spondylitis. TCRdb analysed the 5' RACE reads with MiXCR anew, one entry per CDR3 protein. Of a few hundred thousand distinct CDR3 sequences in the sample, approximately 20% were seen once. The material sequenced was blood, either unsorted or a sorted T cell fraction (not recorded which). These receptors all come from a male donor with ankylosing spondylitis or in good health (not recorded which).

The table lists this clonotype with a few counts. Here the CDR3 DNA reads TGTGCCAGCAGACCGACCGGGATTGACTCCTACGAGCAGTACTTC. Amino acid sequence: CASRPTGIDSYEQYF. The rearrangement uses TRBV27 and TRBJ2-7; D may be TRBD2 (5 bases). Germline CDR1 MNHEY, CDR2 SMNVEV (reference sequence). V lost 6 bases, J lost 0 bases, and 15 bases lay in between. The CDR3 covers 15 residues.

This clonotype has more than one count but fewer than ten. The chain couples TRBV29-1 to TRBJ2-3; 10 positions match TRBD2. CDR3 length: 14 amino acids. Germline lookup yields CDR1 SQVTM and CDR2 ANQGSEA. The V segment lost 1 base and the J segment 5 bases; nucleotides outside the gene matches: 3. This CDR3 reads CSVEAQRGGDTQYF. CDR3 coding DNA: TGCAGCGTTGAAGCACAGCGGGGGGGAGATACGCAGTATTTT.

This clonotype was seen only a few times. V is TRBV6-2 or TRBV6-3 and J is TRBJ2-1, with D possibly matching TRBD2 (6 bases). Trimming stripped 2 bases from V and 6 bases from J, with 11 bases between. This CDR3 has 14 amino acids. Per the germline V gene, CDR1 is MNHEY and CDR2 is SVGEGT. CDR3 residues: CASSYTGDLNEQFF. In DNA form, the CDR3 reads TGTGCCAGCAGTTACACGGGGGACCTCAATGAGCAGTTCTTC.

V gene TRBV5-1 combines with J gene TRBJ2-1; D is unresolved. Trimming pared 6 bases from V and 5 bases from J, leaving 9 bases between. Looked up from germline, CDR1 is SGHRS and CDR2 is YFSETQ. This CDR3 spans 12 amino acids. CDR3 residues: CASKYSNNEQFF. In DNA, the CDR3 is TGCGCCAGCAAGTACAGCAACAATGAGCAGTTCTTC.

This clonotype has only one observation. A much larger clone differs by one base, so this may be a read error. The CDR3 sequence: CSAQDLGDQYF. The CDR3 DNA is TGCAGTGCTCAGGACTTGGGGGACCAGTACTTC. This chain links TRBV20-1 with TRBJ2-5; D assignment may be TRBD1 or TRBD2 (5 bases each). Trimming left V 5 bases short and J 10 bases short, with 14 bases between. Germline CDR1 and CDR2: DFQATT and SNEGSKA (reference sequence). The CDR3 has 11 amino acids.

This sequence joins TRBV11-2 and TRBJ2-7, with D tentatively TRBD1 or TRBD2 (5 bases each). The germline CDR1 and CDR2 sequences are SGHAT and FQNNGV. The CDR3 runs 14 residues. V was cut by 4 bases and J by 9 bases, with 19 bases left in between. CDR3 DNA sequence: TGTGCCAGCAGCTACCGAGGATCCGGGGCAAGGCAGTACTTC. Protein sequence: CASSYRGSGARQYF.

This clonotype was observed a few times. The chain is built from TRBV4-2 and TRBJ2-7, with D possibly matching TRBD1 (6 bases). CDR1 and CDR2 (germline): LGHNA, YNFKEQ. Trimming pared 0 bases from V and 7 bases from J, leaving 16 bases between. This CDR3 is 15 amino acids long. The CDR3 here is CASSQDTGTSSEQYF. The CDR3 DNA reads as TGTGCCAGCAGCCAAGATACAGGGACCTCTAGTGAGCAGTACTTC.

The chain combines TRBV4-1 with TRBJ2-1; TRBD2 matches 7 bases. V was clipped by 1 base and J by 5 bases; unmatched bases: 14. This CDR3 spans 18 amino acids. From germline, CDR1 is MGHRA and CDR2 YSYEKL. The CDR3 DNA is TGCGCCAGCAGCCAAGCTCCGCCCCCAGCGGGATACCACAATGAGCAGTTCTTC. Amino acids: CASSQAPPPAGYHNEQFF.

The sample holds a few counts of this clonotype. The genes are TRBV7-6 and TRBJ2-3; D is undetermined. The CDR3 has 14 residues. CDR1 and CDR2 (germline): SGHVS, FNYEAQ. Trimming removed 4 bases from V and 5 bases from J, with 13 bases in between. The CDR3 spells CASSYDSAQDTQYF. CDR3 sequence (DNA): TGTGCCAGCAGCTACGACTCGGCGCAAGATACGCAGTATTTT.

This clonotype was detected only a few times. The junction and the germline gene differ at one end; a read error may be behind it. The V and J genes are TRBV7-7 and TRBJ2-5, with TRBD1 as a possible D gene (6 bases). This CDR3 is 13 amino acids long. Germline V lookup: CDR1 SSHAT, CDR2 FNYEAQ (reference sequence). The CDR3 nucleotides are TGTGCTAGCAGCTTGACAGGATCAGAGACCCAGTACTTC. This encodes CASSLTGSETQYF.

This chain uses TRBV7-9 with TRBJ2-7, with D hard to call. The CDR3 sequence is 15 residues long. Trimming pared 2 bases from V and 0 bases from J, leaving 11 bases between. Looked up from germline, CDR1 is SEHNR and CDR2 is FQNEAQ (reference sequence). The CDR3 DNA reads TGTGCCAGCAGCTTATCCTGGGTCTACTCCTACGAGCAGTACTTC. This sequence encodes CASSLSWVYSYEQYF.

The J gene is TRBJ2-1, the V gene TRBV10-3, with TRBD2 matching over 15 bases. J lost 0 bases, V lost 4 bases, and 7 bases had no gene match. This CDR3 comprises 19 residues. Germline loops: CDR1 ENHRY, CDR2 SYGVKD. CDR3 sequence: CAISGGTSGRTSSYNEQFF. DNA of the CDR3: TGTGCCATCAGTGGGGGGACTAGCGGGAGGACCAGCTCCTACAATGAGCAGTTCTTC.

This clonotype has just a few counts. V and J are TRBV29-1 and TRBJ2-7; 11 nucleotides match TRBD2. This CDR3 has 13 amino acids. Germline-derived CDR1 and CDR2 are SQVTM and ANQGSEA. Trimming took 4 bases from V and 4 from J; bases not matched to a gene: 3. As DNA, the CDR3 is TGCAGCGTTGGTCGGACTAGCGGGTACGAGCAGTACTTC. It codes for CSVGRTSGYEQYF.

This chain links TRBV4-3 with TRBJ1-2; 7 positions agree with TRBD1. The CDR3 is 16 amino acids. Germline V gives CDR1 LGHNA, CDR2 YSLEER. The J segment lost 8 bases and the V segment lost 3 bases, leaving 15 bases of the junction unmatched. The CDR3 sequence: CASSHLTGLSVWGYTF. The CDR3 DNA is TGCGCCAGCAGCCACCTGACAGGGCTTAGCGTCTGGGGCTACACCTTC.

This clonotype was observed a handful of times. The chain couples TRBV7-8 to TRBJ1-3; D might be TRBD1 (5 bases). CDR1 is SGHVS, CDR2 FQNEAQ, per germline. This CDR3 has 16 residues. The V and J ends lost 1 base and 0 bases respectively, with 10 bases between them. The CDR3 DNA reads as TGTGCCAGCAGCTTAGAAACAGGCGTCTCTGGAAACACCATATATTTT. Translation gives CASSLETGVSGNTIYF.

This clonotype occurred a few times. V and J are TRBV6-5 and TRBJ1-5; D perhaps matches TRBD1 (5 bases). This CDR3 spans 14 amino acids. Trimming took 2 bases from V and 6 from J, leaving 11 bases between them. In germline, CDR1 is MNHEY, CDR2 SVGAGI. CDR3: CASSYGQGGQPQHF. The CDR3 bases are TGTGCCAGCAGTTACGGGCAGGGAGGTCAGCCCCAGCATTTT.

The J gene is TRBJ2-7, the V gene TRBV24-1, with TRBD1 identical over 7 bases. CDR1 and CDR2 from the germline V gene are KGHDR and SFDVKD. V lost 2 bases to trimming and J lost 0 bases; unmatched junction nucleotides: 6. This CDR3 contains 16 residues. CDR3 coding DNA: TGTGCCACCAGTGATTCGGGACAGATTAGCTCCTACGAGCAGTACTTC. It yields the protein CATSDSGQISSYEQYF.

V gene TRBV7-2 combines with J gene TRBJ2-3, with D possibly TRBD1 on 5 matching bases. Germline lookup yields CDR1 SGHTA and CDR2 FQGNSA. V lost 1 base and J 5 bases, leaving 16 bases between the germline ends. The length of the CDR3 is 16 residues. The CDR3, as DNA: TGTGCCAGCAGCTTAGTATCAGGGTCGAGGAGAGATACGCAGTATTTT. Its protein is CASSLVSGSRRDTQYF.

This clonotype was seen more than once but under ten times. This sequence joins TRBV7-6 and TRBJ2-3; TRBD1 agrees at 7 bases. Germline CDR1 and CDR2: SGHVS and FNYEAQ. This CDR3 has 16 residues. Germline trimming cut 5 bases from V and 0 bases from J; bases unmatched to any gene: 8. The CDR3 region is CASSPHSGQSTDTQYF. CDR3 bases: TGTGCCAGCAGCCCTCATTCGGGACAGAGCACAGATACGCAGTATTTT.

At least ten counts were recorded for this clonotype. This chain joins TRBV10-3 and TRBJ2-7; 9 positions match TRBD1. In germline, CDR1 is ENHRY, CDR2 SYGVKD. CDR3 size: 15 residues. V lost 6 bases to trimming and J lost 5 bases; unmatched junction nucleotides: 11. The CDR3 DNA is TGTGCCATCAGGAAAGGGACAGGGATAGATGACGAGCAGTACTTC. This translates into CAIRKGTGIDDEQYF.

V gene TRBV5-1 combines with J gene TRBJ2-2; 13 positions agree with TRBD2. CDR1 is SGHRS and CDR2 is YFSETQ in the germline V gene. The CDR3 is 17 amino acids. J lost 4 bases, V lost 4 bases, and 7 bases had no gene match. CDR3 protein: CASSQGLAGAGTGELFF. Here the CDR3 DNA reads TGCGCCAGCAGCCAAGGACTAGCGGGAGCTGGCACCGGGGAGCTGTTTTTT.

J is TRBJ2-1 and V is TRBV6-2 or TRBV6-3; TRBD1 matches at 7 bases. The junction had 8 bases not matched to a gene; V was cut back by 1 base and J by 5 bases. Per germline, CDR1 MNHEY and CDR2 SVGEGT. The CDR3 contains 16 residues. The CDR3 reads CASSYYRQGPHNEQFF. The CDR3 DNA reads TGTGCCAGCAGTTACTACCGACAGGGTCCCCACAATGAGCAGTTCTTC.

This clonotype showed up just a few times. V is TRBV25-1 and J is TRBJ1-1; D call uncertain. Germline CDR1 and CDR2: MGHDK and SYGVNS. The CDR3 extends over 14 amino acids. Deletions cut 1 base from V and 2 bases from J, with 8 bases between. The CDR3 reads CASSELAANTEAFF. The CDR3, as DNA: TGTGCCAGCAGTGAATTGGCAGCTAACACTGAAGCTTTCTTT.

This clonotype was seen ten or more times. The chain combines TRBV27 with TRBJ2-5; 15 bases line up with TRBD2. The CDR3 contains 16 residues. V shed 5 bases and J 4 bases; nucleotides not matched to a gene: 5. Per germline, CDR1 MNHEY and CDR2 SMNVEV (reference sequence). The CDR3 loop reads CASSTRTSGRVETQYF. The CDR3 bases are TGTGCCAGCAGTACCCGGACTAGCGGGAGGGTAGAGACCCAGTACTTC.

The chain couples TRBV20-1 to TRBJ2-5; 10 bases map to TRBD2. The CDR3 totals 17 residues. Germline CDR1 and CDR2: DFQATT and SNEGSKA (reference sequence). With 0 bases clipped from V and 4 bases from J, the junction kept 11 bases outside the gene matches. The CDR3 DNA follows: TGCAGTGCTAGAGATGCTAGCGGGAGCGGGGCTTCAGAGACCCAGTACTTC. Its protein is CSARDASGSGASETQYF.